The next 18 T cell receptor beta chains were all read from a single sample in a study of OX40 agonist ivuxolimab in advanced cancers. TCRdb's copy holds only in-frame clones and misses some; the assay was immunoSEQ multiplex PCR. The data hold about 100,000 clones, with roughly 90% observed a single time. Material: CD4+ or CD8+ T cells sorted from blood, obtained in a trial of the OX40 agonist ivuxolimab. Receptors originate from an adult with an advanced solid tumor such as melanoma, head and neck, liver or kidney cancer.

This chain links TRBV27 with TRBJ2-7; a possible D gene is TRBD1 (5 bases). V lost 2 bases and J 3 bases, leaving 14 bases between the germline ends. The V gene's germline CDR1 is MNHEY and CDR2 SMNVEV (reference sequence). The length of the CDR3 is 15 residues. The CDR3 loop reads CASSLEGARSYEQYF. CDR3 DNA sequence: TGTGCCAGCAGTTTAGAAGGGGCGCGGAGCTACGAGCAGTACTTC.

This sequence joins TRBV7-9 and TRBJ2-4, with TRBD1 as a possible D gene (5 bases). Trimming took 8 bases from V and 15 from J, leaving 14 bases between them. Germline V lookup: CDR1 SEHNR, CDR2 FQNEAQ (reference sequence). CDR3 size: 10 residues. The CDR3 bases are TGTGCCAGCTACTGGGGCAAGCTGTACTTC. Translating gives CASYWGKLYF.

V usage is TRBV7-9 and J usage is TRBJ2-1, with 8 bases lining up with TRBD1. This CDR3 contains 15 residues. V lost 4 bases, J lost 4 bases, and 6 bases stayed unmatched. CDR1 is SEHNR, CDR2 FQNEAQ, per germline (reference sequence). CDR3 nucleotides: TGTGCCAGCAGCTCAACAGGGGGGACGTACAATGAGCAGTTCTTC. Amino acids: CASSSTGGTYNEQFF.

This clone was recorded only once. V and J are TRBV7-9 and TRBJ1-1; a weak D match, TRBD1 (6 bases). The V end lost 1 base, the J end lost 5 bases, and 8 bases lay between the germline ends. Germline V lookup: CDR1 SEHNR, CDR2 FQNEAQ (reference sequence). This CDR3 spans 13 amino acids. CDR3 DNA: TGTGCCAGCAGCTTAGAAGGGGGAACTGAAGCTTTCTTT. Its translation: CASSLEGGTEAFF.

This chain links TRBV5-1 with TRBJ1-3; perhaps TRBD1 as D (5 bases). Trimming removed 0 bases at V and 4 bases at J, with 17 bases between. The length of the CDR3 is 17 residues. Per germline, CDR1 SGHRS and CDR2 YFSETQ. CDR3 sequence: CASSLARGVSAGNTIYF. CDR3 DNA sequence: TGCGCCAGCAGCTTGGCTCGGGGCGTGAGTGCCGGAAACACCATATATTTT.

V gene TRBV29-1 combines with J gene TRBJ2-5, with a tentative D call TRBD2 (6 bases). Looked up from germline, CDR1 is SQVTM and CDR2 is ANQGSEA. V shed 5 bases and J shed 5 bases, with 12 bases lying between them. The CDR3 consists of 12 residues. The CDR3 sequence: CSVQVAGETQYF. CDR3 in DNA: TGCAGCGTTCAAGTGGCGGGGGAGACCCAGTACTTC.

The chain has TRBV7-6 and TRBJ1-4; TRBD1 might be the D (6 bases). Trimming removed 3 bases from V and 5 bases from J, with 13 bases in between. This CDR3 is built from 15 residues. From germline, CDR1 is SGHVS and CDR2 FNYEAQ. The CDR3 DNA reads TGTGCCAGCAGCTTTGTAGGGGGGGGAAATGAAAAACTGTTTTTT. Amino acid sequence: CASSFVGGGNEKLFF.

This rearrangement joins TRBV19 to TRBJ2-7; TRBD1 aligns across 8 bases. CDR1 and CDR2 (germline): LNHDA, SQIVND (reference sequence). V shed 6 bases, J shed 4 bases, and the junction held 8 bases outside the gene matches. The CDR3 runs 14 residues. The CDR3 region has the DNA TGTGCCAGTAGCGAGGGACAGGCGCGTTACGAGCAGTACTTC. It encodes CASSEGQARYEQYF.

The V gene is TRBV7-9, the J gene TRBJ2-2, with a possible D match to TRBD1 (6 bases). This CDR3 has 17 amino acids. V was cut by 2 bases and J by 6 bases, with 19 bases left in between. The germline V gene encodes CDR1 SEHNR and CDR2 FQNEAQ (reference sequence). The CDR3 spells CASSLLGARGISGELFF. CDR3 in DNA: TGTGCCAGCAGCTTATTGGGGGCGCGAGGGATATCCGGGGAGCTGTTTTTT.

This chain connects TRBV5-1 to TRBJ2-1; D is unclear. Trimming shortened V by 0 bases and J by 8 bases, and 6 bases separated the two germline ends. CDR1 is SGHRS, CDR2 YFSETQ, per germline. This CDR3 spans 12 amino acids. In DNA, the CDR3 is TGCGCCAGCAGCTTGGGGTACGATGAGCAGTTCTTC. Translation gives CASSLGYDEQFF.

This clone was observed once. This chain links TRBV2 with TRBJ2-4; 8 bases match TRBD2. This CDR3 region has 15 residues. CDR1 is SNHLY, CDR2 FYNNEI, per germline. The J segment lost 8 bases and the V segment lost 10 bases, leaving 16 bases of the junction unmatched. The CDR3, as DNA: TGTGCCACCAAAGGGAACATAGCGGGAACAGACATTCAGTACTTC. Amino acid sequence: CATKGNIAGTDIQYF.

CDR3 in DNA: TGTGCCAGTAGTATAGACCGGGCGGGTGAGCAGTTCTTC. Translated, it gives CASSIDRAGEQFF. The chain uses TRBV19 and TRBJ2-1; weak D call: TRBD2 (5 bases). The CDR3 loop spans 13 amino acids. Germline lookup yields CDR1 LNHDA and CDR2 SQIVND (reference sequence). V was clipped by 0 bases and J by 9 bases, with 9 bases between them.

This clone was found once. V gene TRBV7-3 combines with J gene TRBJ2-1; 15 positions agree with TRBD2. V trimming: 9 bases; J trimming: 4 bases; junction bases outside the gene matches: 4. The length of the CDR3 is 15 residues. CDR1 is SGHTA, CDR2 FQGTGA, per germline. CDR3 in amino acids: CASGTSGGTYNEQFF. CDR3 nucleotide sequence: TGTGCCAGTGGGACTAGCGGGGGGACGTACAATGAGCAGTTCTTC.

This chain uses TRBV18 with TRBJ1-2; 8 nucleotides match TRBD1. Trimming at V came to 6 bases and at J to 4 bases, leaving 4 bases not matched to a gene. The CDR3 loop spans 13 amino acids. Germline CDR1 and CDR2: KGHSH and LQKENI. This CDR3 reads CASSGQGLYGYTF. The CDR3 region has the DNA TGTGCCAGCTCTGGACAGGGCCTCTATGGCTACACCTTC.

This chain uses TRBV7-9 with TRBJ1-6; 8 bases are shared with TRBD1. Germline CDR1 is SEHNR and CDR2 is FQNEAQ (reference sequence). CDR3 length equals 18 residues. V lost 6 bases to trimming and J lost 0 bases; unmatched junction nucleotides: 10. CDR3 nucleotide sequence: TGTGCCAGCAGTACCGGGACAGGCTTTAGCTCCTATAATTCACCCCTCCACTTT. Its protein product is CASSTGTGFSSYNSPLHF.

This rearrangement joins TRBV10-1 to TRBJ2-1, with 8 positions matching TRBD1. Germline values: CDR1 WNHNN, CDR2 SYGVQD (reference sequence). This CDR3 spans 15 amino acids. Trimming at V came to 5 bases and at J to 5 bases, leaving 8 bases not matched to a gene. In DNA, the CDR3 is TGCGCCAGCAGTCAACCGGGACAGGCGAACAATGAGCAGTTCTTC. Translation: CASSQPGQANNEQFF.

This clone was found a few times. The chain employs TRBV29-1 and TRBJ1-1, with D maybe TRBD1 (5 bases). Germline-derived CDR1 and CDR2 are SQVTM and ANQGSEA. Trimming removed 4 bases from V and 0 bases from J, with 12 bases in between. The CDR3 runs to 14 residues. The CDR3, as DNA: TGCAGCGTTGTCGCAGGGATCATGAACACTGAAGCTTTCTTT. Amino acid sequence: CSVVAGIMNTEAFF.

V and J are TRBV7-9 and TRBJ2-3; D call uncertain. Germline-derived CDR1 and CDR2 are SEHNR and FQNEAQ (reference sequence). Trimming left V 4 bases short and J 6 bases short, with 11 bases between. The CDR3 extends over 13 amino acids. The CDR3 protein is CASSSDFRDTQYF. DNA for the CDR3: TGTGCCAGCAGCTCCGATTTTAGGGATACGCAGTATTTT.